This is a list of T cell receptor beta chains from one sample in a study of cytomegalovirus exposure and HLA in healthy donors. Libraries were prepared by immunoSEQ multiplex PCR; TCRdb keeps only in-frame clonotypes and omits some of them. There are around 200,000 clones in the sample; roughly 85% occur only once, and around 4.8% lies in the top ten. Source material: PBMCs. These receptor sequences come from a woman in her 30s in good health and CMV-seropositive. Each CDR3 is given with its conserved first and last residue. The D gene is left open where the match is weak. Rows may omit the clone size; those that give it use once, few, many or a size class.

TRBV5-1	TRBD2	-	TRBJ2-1	CASSPSGNNEQFF	TGCGCCAGCAGCCCTAGCGGGAACAATGAGCAGTTCTTC
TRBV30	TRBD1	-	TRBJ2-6	CAWGRQGALGANVLTF	TGTGCCTGGGGAAGACAGGGGGCGCTTGGGGCCAACGTCCTGACTTTC
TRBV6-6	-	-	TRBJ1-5	CASSYPTWGDQPQHF	TGTGCCAGCAGTTACCCCACGTGGGGAGATCAGCCCCAGCATTTT
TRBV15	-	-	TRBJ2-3	CATSRERGIDTQYF	TGTGCCACCAGCAGAGAGAGAGGAATAGATACGCAGTATTTT
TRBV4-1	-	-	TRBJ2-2	CASSQGRFFTGELFF	TGCGCCAGCAGCCAAGGGAGGTTCTTCACCGGGGAGCTGTTTTTT
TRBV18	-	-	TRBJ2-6	CASSVTTGSGANVLTF	TGTGCCAGCTCAGTGACAACAGGCTCTGGGGCCAACGTCCTGACTTTC
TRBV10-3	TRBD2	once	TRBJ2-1	CAISFASGEGEQFF	TGTGCCATCAGTTTCGCTAGCGGGGAAGGTGAGCAGTTCTTC
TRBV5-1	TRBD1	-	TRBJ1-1	CASSWGTGGTEAFF	TGCGCCAGCAGCTGGGGGACAGGTGGCACTGAAGCTTTCTTT
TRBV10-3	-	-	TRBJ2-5	CATSTQGAQETQYF	TGTGCCACATCCACACAGGGAGCACAAGAGACCCAGTACTTC
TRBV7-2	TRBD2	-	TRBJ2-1	CASSSTGLAGIVNEQFF	TGTGCCAGCAGCTCTACGGGACTAGCGGGAATAGTCAATGAGCAGTTCTTC
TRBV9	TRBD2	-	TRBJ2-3	CASSVGTSDADTQYF	TGTGCCAGCAGCGTAGGGACTAGCGACGCAGATACGCAGTATTTT
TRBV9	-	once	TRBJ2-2	CASSVDRLNTGELFF	TGTGCCAGCAGCGTAGACAGGTTAAACACCGGGGAGCTGTTTTTT
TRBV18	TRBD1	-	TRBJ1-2	CASSQVTGTGNGYTF	TGTGCCAGCTCACAAGTCACCGGGACAGGGAATGGCTACACCTTC
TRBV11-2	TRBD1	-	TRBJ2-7	CASSVDRAAGTGTYEQYF	TGTGCCAGCAGCGTCGACCGAGCAGCCGGGACAGGGACCTACGAGCAGTACTTC
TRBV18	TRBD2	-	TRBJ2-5	CASSPKRVAGGQETQYF	TGTGCCAGCTCACCAAAGAGGGTAGCGGGGGGACAAGAGACCCAGTACTTC
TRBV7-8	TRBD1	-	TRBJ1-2	CASSLVGGEVGYTF	TGTGCCAGCAGCTTAGTAGGGGGCGAGGTTGGCTACACCTTC
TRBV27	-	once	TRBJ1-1	CASTKQGNTEAFF	TGTGCCAGCACCAAACAGGGGAACACTGAAGCTTTCTTT
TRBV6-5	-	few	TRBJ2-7	CATKTLPAGEQYF	TGTGCCACCAAAACCCTACCCGCCGGCGAGCAGTACTTC
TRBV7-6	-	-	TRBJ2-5	CASSEGGRGETQYF	TGTGCCAGCAGCGAGGGTGGCAGGGGAGAGACCCAGTACTTC
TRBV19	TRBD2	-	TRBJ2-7	CASSPRTGTSSYEQYF	TGTGCCAGTAGTCCCCGAACCGGGACTAGCAGTTACGAGCAGTACTTC
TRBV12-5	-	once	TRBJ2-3	CASGLVIGRGPNTQYF	TGTGCTAGTGGTTTGGTAATAGGCAGGGGTCCGAATACGCAGTATTTT
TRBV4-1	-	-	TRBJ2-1	CASSQTERRYNEQFF	TGCGCCAGCAGCCAAACGGAACGGAGATACAATGAGCAGTTCTTC
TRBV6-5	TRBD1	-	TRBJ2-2	CASSYSDRWGGELFF	TGTGCCAGCAGTTACTCGGACAGGTGGGGGGGGGAGCTGTTTTTT
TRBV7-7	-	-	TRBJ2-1	CASSARARGAGEQFF	TGTGCCAGCAGCGCTAGGGCTCGCGGGGCCGGTGAGCAGTTCTTC
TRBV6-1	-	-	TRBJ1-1	CASSEAGTGGEAFF	TGTGCCAGCAGTGAAGCGGGTACGGGGGGAGAAGCTTTCTTT
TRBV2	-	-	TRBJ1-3	CASRPRFSGNTIYF	TGTGCCAGCAGGCCACGGTTCTCTGGAAACACCATATATTTT
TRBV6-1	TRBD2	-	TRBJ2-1	CASSESGGAVNEQFF	TGTGCCAGCAGTGAAAGCGGGGGGGCTGTCAATGAGCAGTTCTTC
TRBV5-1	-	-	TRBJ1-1	CASSLSGGYTEAFF	TGCGCCAGCAGCTTGTCGGGAGGTTACACTGAAGCTTTCTTT
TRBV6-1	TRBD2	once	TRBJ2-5	CASSERGDFQETQYF	TGTGCCAGCAGTGAACGGGGGGACTTTCAAGAGACCCAGTACTTC
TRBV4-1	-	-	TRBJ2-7	CASSQDRSHEGQYF	TGCGCCAGCAGCCAAGATCGGTCGCACGAGGGGCAGTACTTC
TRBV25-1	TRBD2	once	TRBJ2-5	CASSELGGEETQYF	TGTGCCAGCAGTGAATTGGGGGGGGAGGAGACCCAGTACTTC
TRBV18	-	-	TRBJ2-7	CASSPAVTGYYEQYF	TGTGCCAGCTCACCGGCGGTTACCGGGTACTACGAGCAGTACTTC
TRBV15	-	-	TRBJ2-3	CATSRALSVDTQYF	TGTGCCACCAGCAGAGCCCTTTCTGTCGATACGCAGTATTTT
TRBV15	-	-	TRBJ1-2	CATSSQQGSGYTF	TGTGCCACCAGCAGTCAACAGGGAAGCGGCTACACCTTC
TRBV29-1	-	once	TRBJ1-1	CSVEFIMNTEAFF	TGCAGCGTTGAATTCATCATGAACACTGAAGCTTTCTTT
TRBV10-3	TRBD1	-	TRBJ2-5	CAISAGTGGRETQYF	TGTGCCATCAGTGCCGGGACAGGGGGAAGAGAGACCCAGTACTTC
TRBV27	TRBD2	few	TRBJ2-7	CASRQTLAASYEQYF	TGTGCCAGCAGACAAACTCTAGCGGCTTCCTACGAGCAGTACTTC
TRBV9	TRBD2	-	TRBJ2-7	CASSPGGDFYEQYF	TGTGCCAGCAGCCCGGGGGGGGACTTCTACGAGCAGTACTTC
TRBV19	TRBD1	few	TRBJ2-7	CASSLAGGHYEQYF	TGTGCCAGTAGTTTGGCAGGGGGCCACTACGAGCAGTACTTC
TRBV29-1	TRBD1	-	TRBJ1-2	CSVIAPTGKGYGYTF	TGCAGCGTGATAGCCCCGACAGGGAAGGGCTATGGCTACACCTTC
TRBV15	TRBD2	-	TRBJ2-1	CATSGPGTSLLYNEQFF	TGTGCCACCAGCGGTCCCGGGACTAGCCTTCTCTACAATGAGCAGTTCTTC
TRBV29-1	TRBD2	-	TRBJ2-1	CSATLAGVEQFF	TGCAGCGCTACACTAGCGGGAGTTGAGCAGTTCTTC
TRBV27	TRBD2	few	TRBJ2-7	CASSPREEDEQYF	TGTGCCAGCAGTCCACGGGAGGAGGACGAGCAGTACTTC
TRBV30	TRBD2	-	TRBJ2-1	CAWDSGMGNEQFF	TGTGCCTGGGATAGCGGGATGGGCAATGAGCAGTTCTTC
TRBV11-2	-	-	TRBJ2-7	CASSLVGQGLSSEQYF	TGTGCCAGCAGCTTAGTCGGGCAGGGCCTTTCGAGCGAGCAGTACTTC
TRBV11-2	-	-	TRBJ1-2	CASGHRAGGYTF	TGTGCCAGCGGACACCGGGCCGGTGGCTACACCTTC
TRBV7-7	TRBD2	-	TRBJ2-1	CASSRTSGPSSEQFF	TGTGCCAGCAGCCGGACTAGCGGGCCGAGTAGTGAGCAGTTCTTC
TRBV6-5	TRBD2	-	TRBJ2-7	CASRPGGSGNGQYF	TGTGCCAGTCGACCCGGGGGGAGCGGAAACGGGCAGTACTTC
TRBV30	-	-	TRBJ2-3	CAWSYAEDTQYF	TGTGCCTGGAGTTACGCGGAAGATACGCAGTATTTT
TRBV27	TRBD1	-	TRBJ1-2	CASNPGGAMDGYTF	TGTGCCAGCAATCCAGGGGGCGCAATGGATGGCTACACCTTC
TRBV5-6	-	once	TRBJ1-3	CASSPSGGNTIYF	TGTGCCAGCAGCCCTTCGGGGGGAAACACCATATATTTT
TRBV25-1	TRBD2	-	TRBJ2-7	CASSESGGIYEQYF	TGTGCCAGCAGTGAATCGGGGGGGATCTACGAGCAGTACTTC
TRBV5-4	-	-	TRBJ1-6	CASSLEQLNSPLHF	TGTGCCAGCAGCTTGGAACAGCTTAATTCACCCCTCCACTTT
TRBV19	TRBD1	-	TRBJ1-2	CASSIPGQGATNYGYTF	TGTGCCAGTAGCATACCGGGACAGGGGGCAACAAACTATGGCTACACCTTC
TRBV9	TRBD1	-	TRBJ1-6	CASHRGEIRSYNSPLHF	TGTGCCAGCCACAGGGGAGAGATCAGGTCCTATAATTCACCCCTCCACTTT
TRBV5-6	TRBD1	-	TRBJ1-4	CASSLAATGGYTNEKLFF	TGTGCCAGCAGCTTGGCCGCGACAGGGGGCTACACTAATGAAAAACTGTTTTTT
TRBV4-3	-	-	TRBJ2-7	CASSQDSDTLSSYEQYF	TGCGCCAGCAGCCAAGACTCTGACACCTTGAGCTCCTACGAGCAGTACTTC